These 6 T cell receptor beta chains came from one sample sequenced in a study of human CD8 memory T cell subsets (dated by TCRdb to 2020 to 2022). A Human TCR Profiling Kit was used to prepare UMI-labeled 5' RACE TCRbeta libraries. TCRdb itself trimmed the public reads at Q25 with fastp, ran MiXCR and retained productive beta chains. Under each unique CDR3 protein, matching rows form one entry showing the most common genes and DNA. The sample table shows over 7,000 distinct CDR3 sequences, and about 3.9% are seen once. The top ten hold about two fifths of the sample. The specimen was CD8+ T cells from PBMCs. Receptors originate from a human donor in good health.

Sample share makes this clonotype medium-sized. The chain employs TRBV6-4 and TRBJ2-1; D ambiguous. This CDR3 has 16 residues. V lost 2 bases to trimming and J lost 8 bases, with 19 bases between them. Germline CDR1 reads MRHNA; CDR2 reads SNTAGT. CDR3 sequence (DNA): TGTGCCAGCAGTGACCGGGCAGGCTCCATGGTCGATGAGCAGTTCTTC. It translates to CASSDRAGSMVDEQFF.

This clonotype was detected many times. The chain has TRBV5-1 and TRBJ1-1; the match to TRBD1 covers 8 bases. Germline V CDR1 and CDR2: SGHRS, YFSETQ. Trimming at V came to 4 bases and at J to 2 bases, leaving 7 bases not matched to a gene. CDR3 length: 15 residues. The CDR3 sequence: CASSSLQGVNTEAFF. CDR3 DNA sequence: TGCGCCAGCAGCAGTTTACAGGGGGTTAACACTGAAGCTTTCTTT.

V gene TRBV6-5 combines with J gene TRBJ2-7; D is perhaps TRBD1 (6 bases). Germline V gene data show CDR1 as MNHEY and CDR2 as SVGAGI. Trimming removed 5 bases at V and 1 base at J, with 21 bases between. CDR3 size: 17 residues. The CDR3 region has the DNA TGTGCCAGCAGTCCCCCTGGGGGCGAGGGAATATCCTACGAGCAGTACTTC. Translated: CASSPPGGEGISYEQYF.

In this sample, this clonotype turned up many times. V is TRBV12-3 or TRBV12-4 and J is TRBJ1-2, with D unclear. CDR3 size: 14 residues. V lost 8 bases, J lost 2 bases, and 15 bases lay in between. The CDR3 here is CASLARVMNYGYTF. The CDR3 coding sequence is TGTGCCAGCTTAGCCCGGGTTATGAACTATGGCTACACCTTC.

This clonotype was seen at least ten times. This chain connects TRBV7-9 to TRBJ2-1; 8 nucleotides line up with TRBD1. The CDR3 contains 15 residues. CDR1 is SEHNR and CDR2 is FQNEAQ in the germline V gene (reference sequence). The V and J ends lost 2 bases and 6 bases, in that order; junction bases with no gene match: 6. CDR3 in DNA: TGTGCCAGCAGCTTAAAGGACAGGGTCGGCAATGAGCAGTTCTTC. It specifies CASSLKDRVGNEQFF.

The V and J genes are TRBV3-1 and TRBJ2-3; D gene uncertain. V lost 0 bases and J 2 bases, leaving 9 bases between the germline ends. The CDR3 runs 15 residues. Looked up from germline, CDR1 is LGHDT and CDR2 is YNNKEL (reference sequence). DNA of the CDR3: TGTGCCAGCAGCCAAGATTCACAGCCCACAGATACGCAGTATTTT. This sequence encodes CASSQDSQPTDTQYF.